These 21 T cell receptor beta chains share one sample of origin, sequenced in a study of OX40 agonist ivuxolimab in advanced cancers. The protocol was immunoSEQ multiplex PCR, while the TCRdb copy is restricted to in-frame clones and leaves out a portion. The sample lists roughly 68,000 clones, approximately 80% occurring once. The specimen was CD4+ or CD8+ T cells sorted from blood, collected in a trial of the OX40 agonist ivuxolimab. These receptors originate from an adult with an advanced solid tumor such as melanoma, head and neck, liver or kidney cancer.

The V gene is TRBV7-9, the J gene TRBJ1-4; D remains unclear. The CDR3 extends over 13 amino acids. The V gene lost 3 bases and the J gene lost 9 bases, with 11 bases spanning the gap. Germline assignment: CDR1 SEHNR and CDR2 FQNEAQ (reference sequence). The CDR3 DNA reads TGTGCCAGCAGCTTTGGAGGGAGCAAAAAACTGTTTTTT. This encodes CASSFGGSKKLFF. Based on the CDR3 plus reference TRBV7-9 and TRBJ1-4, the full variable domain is DTGVSQNPRHKITKRGQNVTFRCDPISEHNRLYWYRQTLGQGPEFLTYFQNEAQLEKSRLLSDRFSAERPKGSFSTLEIQRTEQGDSAMYLCASSFGGSKKLFFGSGTQLSVL.

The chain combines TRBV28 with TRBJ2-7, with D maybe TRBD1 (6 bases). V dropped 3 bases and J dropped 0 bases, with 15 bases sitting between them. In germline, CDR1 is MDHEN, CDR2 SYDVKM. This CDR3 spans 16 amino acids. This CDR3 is CASSFRYGQSSYEQYF. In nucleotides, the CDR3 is TGTGCCAGCAGTTTTCGGTATGGACAGAGCTCCTACGAGCAGTACTTC.

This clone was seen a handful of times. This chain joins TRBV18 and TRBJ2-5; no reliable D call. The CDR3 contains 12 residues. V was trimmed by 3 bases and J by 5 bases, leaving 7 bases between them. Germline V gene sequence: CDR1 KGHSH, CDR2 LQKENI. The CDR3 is CASSPNMETQYF. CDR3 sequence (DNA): TGTGCCAGCTCACCGAATATGGAGACCCAGTACTTC.

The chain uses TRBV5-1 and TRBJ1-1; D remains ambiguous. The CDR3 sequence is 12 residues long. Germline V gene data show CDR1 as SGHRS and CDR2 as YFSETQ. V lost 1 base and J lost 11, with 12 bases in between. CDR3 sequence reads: CASSLWGDRAFF. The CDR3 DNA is TGCGCCAGCAGCTTGTGGGGAGATAGGGCTTTCTTT. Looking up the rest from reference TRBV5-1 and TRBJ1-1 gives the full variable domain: KAGVTQTPRYLIKTRGQQVTLSCSPISGHRSVSWYQQTPGQGLQFLFEYFSETQRNKGNFPGRFSGRQFSNSRSEMNVSTLELGDSALYLCASSLWGDRAFFGQGTRLTVV.

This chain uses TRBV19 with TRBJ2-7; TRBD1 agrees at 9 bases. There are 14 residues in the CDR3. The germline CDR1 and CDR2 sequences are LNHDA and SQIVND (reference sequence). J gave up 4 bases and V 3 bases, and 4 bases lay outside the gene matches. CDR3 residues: CASSIGTGRYEQYF. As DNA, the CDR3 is TGTGCCAGTAGTATCGGGACAGGGAGGTACGAGCAGTACTTC.

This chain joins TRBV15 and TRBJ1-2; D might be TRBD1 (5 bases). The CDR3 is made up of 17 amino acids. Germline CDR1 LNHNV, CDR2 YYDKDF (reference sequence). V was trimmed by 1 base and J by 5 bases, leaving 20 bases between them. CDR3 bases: TGTGCCACCAGCAGAGGAGAAGGCAGGGCGCCAAAATATGGCTACACCTTC. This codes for CATSRGEGRAPKYGYTF.

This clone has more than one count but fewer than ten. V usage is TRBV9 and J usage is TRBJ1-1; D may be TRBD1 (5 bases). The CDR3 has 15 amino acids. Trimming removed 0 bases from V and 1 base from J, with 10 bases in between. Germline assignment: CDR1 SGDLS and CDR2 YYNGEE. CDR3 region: CASSVDPGPNTEAFF. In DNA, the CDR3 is TGTGCCAGCAGCGTAGATCCAGGGCCGAACACTGAAGCTTTCTTT.

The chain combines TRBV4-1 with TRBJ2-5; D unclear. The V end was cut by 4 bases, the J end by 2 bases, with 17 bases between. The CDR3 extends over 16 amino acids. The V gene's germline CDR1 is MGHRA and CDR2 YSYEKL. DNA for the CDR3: TGCGCCAGCAGCCCCTTAAGTAGAGAGAGTCAAGAGACCCAGTACTTC. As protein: CASSPLSRESQETQYF.

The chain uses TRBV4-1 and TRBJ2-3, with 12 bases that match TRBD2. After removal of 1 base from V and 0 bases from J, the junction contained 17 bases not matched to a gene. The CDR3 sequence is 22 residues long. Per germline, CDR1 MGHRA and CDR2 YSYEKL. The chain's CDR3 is CASSQASATSGRVRSSTDTQYF. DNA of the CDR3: TGCGCCAGCAGCCAAGCCTCCGCGACTAGCGGGAGAGTTCGTTCTAGCACAGATACGCAGTATTTT.

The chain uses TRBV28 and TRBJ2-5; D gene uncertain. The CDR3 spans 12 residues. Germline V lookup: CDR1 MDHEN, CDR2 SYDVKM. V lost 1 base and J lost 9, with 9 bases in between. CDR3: CASSLSFTPQYF. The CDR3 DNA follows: TGTGCCAGCAGTTTATCGTTCACCCCCCAGTACTTC.

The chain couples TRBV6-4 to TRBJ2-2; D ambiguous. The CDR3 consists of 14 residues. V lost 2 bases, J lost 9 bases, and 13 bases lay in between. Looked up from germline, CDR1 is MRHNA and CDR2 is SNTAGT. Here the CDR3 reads CASSDHPAGRELFF. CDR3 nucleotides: TGTGCCAGCAGTGACCATCCCGCAGGAAGGGAGCTGTTTTTT.

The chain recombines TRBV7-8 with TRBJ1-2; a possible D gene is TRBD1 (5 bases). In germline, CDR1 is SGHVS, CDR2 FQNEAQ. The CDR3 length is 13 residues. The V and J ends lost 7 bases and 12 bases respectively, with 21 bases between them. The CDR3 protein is CASTPGLGAGHTF. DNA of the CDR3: TGTGCCAGCACCCCAGGGCTCGGGGCCGGCCACACCTTC.

The CDR3 bases are TGTGCCAGCAGCTTAGAGGGGGGTGACGGGGCCGGGAACATTCAGTACTTC. Its translation: CASSLEGGDGAGNIQYF. The chain recombines TRBV7-2 with TRBJ2-4; D is perhaps TRBD1 or TRBD2 (6 bases each). This CDR3 comprises 17 residues. Germline lookup yields CDR1 SGHTA and CDR2 FQGNSA. V lost 1 base and J lost 7, with 20 bases in between. Full variable domain (outside the CDR3, taken from reference TRBV7-2 and TRBJ2-4): GAGVSQSPSNKVTEKGKDVELRCDPISGHTALYWYRQSLGQGLEFLIYFQGNSAPDKSGLPSDRFSAERTGGSVSTLTIQRTQQEDSAVYLCASSLEGGDGAGNIQYFGAGTRLSVL.

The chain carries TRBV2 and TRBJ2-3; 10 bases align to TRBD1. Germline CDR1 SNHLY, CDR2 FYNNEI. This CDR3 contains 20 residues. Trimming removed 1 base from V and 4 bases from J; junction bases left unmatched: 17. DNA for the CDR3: TGTGCCAGCAGTGAAGTCACCGGGGTACTGGGACAGGGGAGATCAGATACGCAGTATTTT. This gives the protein CASSEVTGVLGQGRSDTQYF.

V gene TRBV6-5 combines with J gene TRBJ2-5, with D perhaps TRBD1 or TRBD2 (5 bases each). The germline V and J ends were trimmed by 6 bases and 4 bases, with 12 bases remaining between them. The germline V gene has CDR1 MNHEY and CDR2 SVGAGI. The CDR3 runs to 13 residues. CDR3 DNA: TGTGCCAGCAGAGCCACGGGACGAGAGACCCAGTACTTC. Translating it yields CASRATGRETQYF.

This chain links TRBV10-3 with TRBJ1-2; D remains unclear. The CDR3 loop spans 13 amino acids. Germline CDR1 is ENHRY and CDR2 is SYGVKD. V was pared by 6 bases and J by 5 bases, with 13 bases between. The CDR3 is CAIRGRDDYGYTF. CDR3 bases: TGTGCCATCAGGGGGAGGGATGATTATGGCTACACCTTC.

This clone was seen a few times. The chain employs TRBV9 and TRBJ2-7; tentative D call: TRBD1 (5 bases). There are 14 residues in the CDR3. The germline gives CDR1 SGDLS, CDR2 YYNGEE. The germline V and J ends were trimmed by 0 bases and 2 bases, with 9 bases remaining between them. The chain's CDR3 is CASSVDQGPYEQYF. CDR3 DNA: TGTGCCAGCAGCGTAGACCAGGGCCCCTACGAGCAGTACTTC.

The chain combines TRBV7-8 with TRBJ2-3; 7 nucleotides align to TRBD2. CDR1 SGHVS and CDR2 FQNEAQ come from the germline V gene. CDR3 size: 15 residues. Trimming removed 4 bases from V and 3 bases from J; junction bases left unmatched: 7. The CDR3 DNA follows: TGTGCCAGCAGCTGGTCGGGAGGAGAGACAGATACGCAGTATTTT. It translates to CASSWSGGETDTQYF.

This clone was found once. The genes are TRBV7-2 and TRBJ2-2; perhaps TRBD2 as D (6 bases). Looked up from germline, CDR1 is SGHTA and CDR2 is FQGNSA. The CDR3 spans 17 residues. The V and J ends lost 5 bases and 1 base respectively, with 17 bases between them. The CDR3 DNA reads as TGTGCCAGCAGCCCCAGGAGTAGCGGCTGGAACACCGGGGAGCTGTTTTTT. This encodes CASSPRSSGWNTGELFF.

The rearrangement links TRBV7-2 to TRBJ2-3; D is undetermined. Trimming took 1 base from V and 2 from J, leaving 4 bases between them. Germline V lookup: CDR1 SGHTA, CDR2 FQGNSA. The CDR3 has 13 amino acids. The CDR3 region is CASSLEYTDTQYF. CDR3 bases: TGTGCCAGCAGCTTAGAGTACACAGATACGCAGTATTTT.

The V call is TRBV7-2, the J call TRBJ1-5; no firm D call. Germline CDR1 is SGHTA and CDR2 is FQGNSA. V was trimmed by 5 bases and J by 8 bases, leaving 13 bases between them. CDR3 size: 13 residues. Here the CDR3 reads CASSDGPREPQHF. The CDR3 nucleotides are TGTGCCAGCAGCGACGGGCCGAGGGAGCCCCAGCATTTT.